The source of this TCR beta chain is a study of CD8 T cells in ankylosing spondylitis. Concerning this clonotype itself: Antigen unknown.

Study observations and caveats: One TCR beta motif, made up of several highly homologous variants, appeared characteristic of ankylosing spondylitis blood. CD8+ by phenotype, disease-linked clones were relatively rare in peripheral blood.

Trimming removed 3 bases from V and 3 bases from J; junction bases left unmatched: 3. This CDR3 region has 15 residues. CDR1 and CDR2 (germline): KGHDR, SFDVKD. A quantitative 5'-RACE method, one with molecular barcodes, was used to make TCR beta libraries. A single record per CDR3 protein comes from TCRdb applying MiXCR to the 5' RACE reads. This sample yields tens of thousands of distinct CDR3 sequences, of which more than 8.5% are seen a single time; roughly 29% belongs to the top ten. The rearrangement joins TRBV24-1 to TRBJ2-3, with 9 positions matching TRBD1. Specimen: blood, either unsorted or a sorted T cell fraction (not recorded which). The sequence was collected from a male donor with ankylosing spondylitis. The CDR3 coding sequence is TGTGCCACCAGTGATACAGGGGGCAGGACAGATACGCAGTATTTT. Translating it yields CATSDTGGRTDTQYF.